Shown below are 10 T cell receptor beta chains from a single sample sequenced in a study of cytomegalovirus exposure and HLA in healthy donors. This table comes from immunoSEQ multiplex PCR, and its TCRdb copy is limited to in-frame clones, with some not included. Of roughly 260,000 clones in the sample, nearly 90% were seen once. Sequencing was performed on PBMCs. Every receptor here comes from a young woman in good health and CMV-seronegative.

This clone was seen a few times. Within the sample, other DNA sequences also encode this same CDR3. The CDR3 region is CSVGQGNQPQHF. DNA for the CDR3: TGCAGCGTTGGACAGGGAAATCAGCCCCAGCATTTT. The rearrangement uses TRBV29-1 and TRBJ1-5; 7 bases are shared with TRBD1. CDR3 length: 12 amino acids. V trimming: 4 bases; J trimming: 4 bases; junction bases outside the gene matches: 1. The germline V gene has CDR1 SQVTM and CDR2 ANQGSEA. Using reference TRBV29-1 and TRBJ1-5 for the parts outside the CDR3, the full variable domain is SAVISQKPSRDICQRGTSLTIQCQVDSQVTMMFWYRQQPGQSLTLIATANQGSEATYESGFVIDKFPISRPNLTFSTLTVSNMSPEDSSIYLCSVGQGNQPQHFGDGTRLSIL.

The chain is built from TRBV11-2 and TRBJ1-2; D may be TRBD1 (5 bases). The V gene's germline CDR1 is SGHAT and CDR2 FQNNGV. Trimming removed 5 bases from V and 5 bases from J, with 12 bases in between. The CDR3 length is 13 residues. CDR3 amino acids: CASSPPDSYGYTF. In nucleotides, the CDR3 is TGTGCCAGCAGCCCCCCCGACAGTTATGGCTACACCTTC.

The chain couples TRBV7-9 to TRBJ2-2; 9 bases match TRBD1. The length of the CDR3 is 19 residues. With 2 bases clipped from V and 7 bases from J, the junction kept 17 bases outside the gene matches. CDR1 is SEHNR, CDR2 FQNEAQ, per germline (reference sequence). CDR3 sequence reads: CASSLMEVSGTGFFGELFF. CDR3 nucleotides: TGTGCCAGCAGCTTAATGGAGGTCTCCGGGACAGGGTTTTTCGGGGAGCTGTTTTTT. Using reference TRBV7-9 and TRBJ2-2 for the parts outside the CDR3, the full variable domain is DTGVSQNPRHKITKRGQNVTFRCDPISEHNRLYWYRQTLGQGPEFLTYFQNEAQLEKSRLLSDRFSAERPKGSFSTLEIQRTEQGDSAMYLCASSLMEVSGTGFFGELFFGEGSRLTVL.

The rearrangement joins TRBV18 to TRBJ1-6; D is uncertain. Germline values: CDR1 KGHSH, CDR2 LQKENI. The CDR3 is 13 amino acids. The V and J ends lost 6 bases and 10 bases respectively, with 13 bases between them. The CDR3 DNA reads TGTGCCAGCTCCCTCGACGGGTTATCACCCCTCCACTTT. It encodes CASSLDGLSPLHF. Drawing the rest from reference TRBV18 and TRBJ1-6, the complete variable domain is NAGVMQNPRHLVRRRGQEARLRCSPMKGHSHVYWYRQLPEEGLKFMVYLQKENIIDESGMPKERFSAEFPKEGPSILRIQQVVRGDSAAYFCASSLDGLSPLHFGNGTRLTVT.

The gene calls are TRBV27 and TRBJ2-6; TRBD1 might be the D (6 bases). V gave up 7 bases and J gave up 8 bases, with 24 bases separating them. In germline, CDR1 is MNHEY, CDR2 SMNVEV (reference sequence). This CDR3 spans 17 amino acids. The CDR3 sequence: CASTFSPPLRGTNVLTF. The CDR3 bases are TGTGCCAGCACCTTTAGTCCGCCTCTAAGGGGGACCAACGTCCTGACTTTC.

This chain joins TRBV9 and TRBJ2-3, with 11 nucleotides matching TRBD2. CDR1 and CDR2 from the germline V gene are SGDLS and YYNGEE. Unmatched junction bases numbered 5, after V lost 3 bases and J lost 2 bases. The CDR3 is 16 amino acids. CDR3 in DNA: TGTGCCAGCAGCGACGGTAGCGGGGGGGACACAGATACGCAGTATTTT. Amino acid sequence: CASSDGSGGDTDTQYF.

This clone has only one observation. This same CDR3 is encoded by further DNA sequences in the sample. The chain recombines TRBV7-6 with TRBJ2-3; 10 nucleotides agree with TRBD2. J was trimmed by 2 bases and V by 5 bases; bases with no gene match: 4. Germline V lookup: CDR1 SGHVS, CDR2 FNYEAQ. CDR3 length equals 15 residues. CDR3 protein: CASSQRGGSTDTQYF. DNA of the CDR3: TGTGCCAGCAGCCAGCGGGGGGGCTCCACAGATACGCAGTATTTT.

This chain connects TRBV18 to TRBJ2-1; D might be TRBD2 (6 bases). The CDR3 contains 17 residues. The germline V and J ends were trimmed by 3 bases and 1 base, with 16 bases remaining between them. Germline values: CDR1 KGHSH, CDR2 LQKENI. In DNA form, the CDR3 reads TGTGCCAGCTCACCCATACTCATTGCGGGGTCCTACAATGAGCAGTTCTTC. It specifies CASSPILIAGSYNEQFF.

The chain uses TRBV6-1 and TRBJ1-2; possible D gene TRBD1, 5 bases. CDR1 is MNHNS and CDR2 is SASEGT in the germline V gene. Trimming took 0 bases from V and 4 from J, leaving 12 bases between them. The CDR3 runs 15 residues. CDR3 sequence (DNA): TGTGCCAGCAGTGAAGCGGAGGGGCAGGGCTATGGCTACACCTTC. Translated: CASSEAEGQGYGYTF.

Comments on this clone: Other nucleotide sequences in the sample specify the same CDR3. The V and J genes are TRBV5-1 and TRBJ1-3; possibly TRBD1 for D (6 bases). The ends were cut back, 0 bases at V and 1 base at J, with 8 bases in the middle. The CDR3 spans 15 residues. Per the germline V gene, CDR1 is SGHRS and CDR2 is YFSETQ. The CDR3 bases are TGCGCCAGCAGCTTGGAAGGGGGATCTGGAAACACCATATATTTT. Translation: CASSLEGGSGNTIYF.